The clone carrying this T cell receptor (beta chain) was found a few times. This specimen comes from a study of blood T cells in healthy people across ages. Whole-study context: Every two T cells gave about one barcoded beta molecule via template switching.

Each donor gave approximately 9.5 milliliters of peripheral blood. PCR was performed a second time for roughly 7 to 11 cycles using a sample-barcoded 5' primer and a J-beta primer mix. In TCRdb, the 5' RACE reads were re-called with MiXCR into one record per CDR3 protein. The sample lists hundreds of thousands of distinct CDR3 sequences, less than 35% occurring once. This TCR derives from an elderly woman in good health. What was sequenced was blood.

The CDR3 loop is CSASYSYGYTF. The CDR3, as DNA: TGCAGTGCTAGTTACAGCTATGGCTACACCTTC. The rearrangement joins TRBV20-1 to TRBJ1-2; D not resolved. V lost 3 bases, J lost 4 bases, and 6 bases lay in between. The germline V gene has CDR1 DFQATT and CDR2 SNEGSKA (reference sequence). The CDR3 consists of 11 residues.